The sequence of this T cell receptor (beta chain) was determined in a study of cytomegalovirus exposure and HLA in healthy donors. Study findings and constraints: Only CMV serostatus was available as immune exposure information. It was in a later analysis that TCR association rates were seen to vary by HLA locus, highest for DRB1 and lowest for HLA-C. As was reported, the classifier diagnosed cytomegalovirus status with high specificity and sensitivity.

This clone is a singleton in its sample. Its antigen remains unknown. PCR amplification relied on 60 Vbeta primers (plus 13 Jbeta primers). Clones were read by immunoSEQ multiplex PCR, and TCRdb kept only the in-frame ones, dropping some. The repertoire holds roughly 160,000 clones, with over 70% as singletons. Trimming removed 3 bases at V and 2 bases at J, with 25 bases between. CDR1 SGHVS and CDR2 FQNEAQ come from the germline V gene. This CDR3 contains 19 residues. The chain is built from TRBV7-8 and TRBJ1-2; tentative D call: TRBD1 (6 bases). The clonotype comes from a woman in her forties or fifties in good health and CMV-seropositive. Sample: PBMCs. The chain's CDR3 is CASSFLARSRGDPNYGYTF. The CDR3 nucleotides are TGTGCCAGCAGCTTTTTGGCGAGGAGCAGGGGAGATCCGAACTATGGCTACACCTTC.